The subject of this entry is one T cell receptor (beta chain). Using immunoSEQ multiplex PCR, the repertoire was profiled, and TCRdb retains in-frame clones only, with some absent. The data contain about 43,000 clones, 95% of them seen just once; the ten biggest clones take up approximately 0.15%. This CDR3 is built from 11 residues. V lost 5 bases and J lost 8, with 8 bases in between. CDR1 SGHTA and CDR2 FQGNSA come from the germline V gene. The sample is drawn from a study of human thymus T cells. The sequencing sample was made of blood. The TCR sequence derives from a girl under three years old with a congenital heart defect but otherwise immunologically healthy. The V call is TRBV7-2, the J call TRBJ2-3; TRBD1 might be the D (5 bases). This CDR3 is CASSPQGTQYF. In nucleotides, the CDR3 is TGTGCCAGCAGCCCCCAGGGTACGCAGTATTTT.